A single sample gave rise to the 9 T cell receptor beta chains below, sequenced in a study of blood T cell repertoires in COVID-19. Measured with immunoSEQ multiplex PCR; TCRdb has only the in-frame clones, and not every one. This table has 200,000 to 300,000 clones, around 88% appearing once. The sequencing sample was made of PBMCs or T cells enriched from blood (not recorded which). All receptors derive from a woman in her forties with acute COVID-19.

The CDR3 nucleotides are TGTGCCAGCAGTGAGGGATGGGACAGATTCTTCTATAGTAAGGGCTACACCTTC. It is translated as CASSEGWDRFFYSKGYTF. The gene calls are TRBV2 and TRBJ1-2, with 7 bases fitting TRBD1. This CDR3 contains 18 residues. With 3 bases clipped from V and 8 bases from J, the junction kept 21 bases outside the gene matches. CDR1 and CDR2 (germline): SNHLY, FYNNEI.

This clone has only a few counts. The CDR3 region is CASTTGRFAMNTEAFF. The CDR3, as DNA: TGTGCCAGCACCACCGGCAGGTTTGCCATGAACACTGAAGCTTTCTTT. The chain is built from TRBV7-8 and TRBJ1-1; no definite D call. Germline V gene sequence: CDR1 SGHVS, CDR2 FQNEAQ. The CDR3 consists of 16 residues. V lost 7 bases, J lost 0 bases, and 18 bases lay in between.

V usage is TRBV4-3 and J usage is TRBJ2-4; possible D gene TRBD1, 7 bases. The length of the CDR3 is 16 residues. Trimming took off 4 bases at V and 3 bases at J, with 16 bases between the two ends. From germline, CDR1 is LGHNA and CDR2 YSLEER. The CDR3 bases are TGCGCCAGCAGCCCCCGACAGGGAGGACTCAAAAACATTCAGTACTTC. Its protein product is CASSPRQGGLKNIQYF.

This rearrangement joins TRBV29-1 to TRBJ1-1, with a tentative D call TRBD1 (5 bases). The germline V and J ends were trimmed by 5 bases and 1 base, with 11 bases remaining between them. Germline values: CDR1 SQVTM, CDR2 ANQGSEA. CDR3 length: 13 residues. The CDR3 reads CSVKGRANTEAFF. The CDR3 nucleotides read TGCAGCGTTAAGGGGAGGGCGAACACTGAAGCTTTCTTT.

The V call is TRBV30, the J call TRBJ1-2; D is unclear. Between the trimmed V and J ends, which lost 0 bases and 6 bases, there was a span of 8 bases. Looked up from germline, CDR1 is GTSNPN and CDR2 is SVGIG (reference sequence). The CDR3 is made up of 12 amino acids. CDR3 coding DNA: TGTGCCTGGAGTGTACGGTCTGATGGCTACACCTTC. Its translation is CAWSVRSDGYTF. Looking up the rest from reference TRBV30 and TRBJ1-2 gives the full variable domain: SQTIHQWPATLVQPVGSPLSLECTVEGTSNPNLYWYRQAAGRGLQLLFYSVGIGQISSEVPQNLSASRPQDRQFILSSKKLLLSDSGFYLCAWSVRSDGYTFGSGTRLTVV.

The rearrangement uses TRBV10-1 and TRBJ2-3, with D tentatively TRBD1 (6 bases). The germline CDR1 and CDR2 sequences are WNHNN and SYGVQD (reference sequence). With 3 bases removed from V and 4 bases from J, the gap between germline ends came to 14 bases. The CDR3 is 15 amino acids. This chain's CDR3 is CASSEQGGGADTQYF. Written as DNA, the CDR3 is TGCGCCAGCAGTGAACAGGGCGGTGGGGCAGATACGCAGTATTTT.

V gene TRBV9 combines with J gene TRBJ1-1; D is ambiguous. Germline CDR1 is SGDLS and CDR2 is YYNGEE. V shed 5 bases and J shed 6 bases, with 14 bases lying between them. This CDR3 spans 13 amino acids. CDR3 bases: TGTGCCAGCAGTTCTCCTTTCGGGTCTGAAGCTTTCTTT. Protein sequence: CASSSPFGSEAFF.

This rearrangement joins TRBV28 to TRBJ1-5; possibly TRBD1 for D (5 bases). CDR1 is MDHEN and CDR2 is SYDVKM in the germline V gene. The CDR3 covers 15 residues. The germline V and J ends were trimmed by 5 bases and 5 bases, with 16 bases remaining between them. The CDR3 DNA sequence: TGTGCCAGCAGTCTACCCATGGACATCTATCAGCCCCAGCATTTT. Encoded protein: CASSLPMDIYQPQHF. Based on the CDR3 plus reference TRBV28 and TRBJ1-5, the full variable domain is DVKVTQSSRYLVKRTGEKVFLECVQDMDHENMFWYRQDPGLGLRLIYFSYDVKMKEKGDIPEGYSVSREKKERFSLILESASTNQTSMYLCASSLPMDIYQPQHFGDGTRLSIL.

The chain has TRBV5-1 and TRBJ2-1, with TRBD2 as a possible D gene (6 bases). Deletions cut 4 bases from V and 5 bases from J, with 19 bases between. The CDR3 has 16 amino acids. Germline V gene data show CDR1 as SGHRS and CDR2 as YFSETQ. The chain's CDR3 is CASSAGGLATDNEQFF. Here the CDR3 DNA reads TGCGCCAGCAGCGCGGGCGGGCTAGCGACCGACAATGAGCAGTTCTTC. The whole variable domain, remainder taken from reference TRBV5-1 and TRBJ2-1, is KAGVTQTPRYLIKTRGQQVTLSCSPISGHRSVSWYQQTPGQGLQFLFEYFSETQRNKGNFPGRFSGRQFSNSRSEMNVSTLELGDSALYLCASSAGGLATDNEQFFGPGTRLTVL.